This T cell receptor beta chain emerged from a study of early stage breast cancer tumors. Study at large: ER+/PR+/HER2- status applied to about 70% of the 16 invasive breast tumors. The ER+/PR+/HER2- tumors included fewer than 10 ductal and four lobular carcinomas. Average read coverage per sample was approximately 9.1-fold.

The table came from immunoSEQ multiplex PCR; TCRdb's copy has only in-frame clones and leaves some out. The data show some 72,000 clones, roughly 84% seen once. V lost 5 bases and J lost 5, with 16 bases in between. Germline CDR1 is MNHNS and CDR2 is SASEGT. This CDR3 comprises 14 residues. Details on this clone: Its specificity is unknown.

Regarding the study as a whole: Tumor and normal breast were distinguished via blood comparison in about 90% of the 16 patients.

Sample: blood. V and J are TRBV6-1 and TRBJ2-7; D might be TRBD1 (6 bases). The receptor was isolated from a person between 60 and 69 years old with breast cancer. The CDR3 reads CASSRYRVGNEQYF. The CDR3 DNA is TGTGCCAGCAGTAGATACAGGGTTGGGAACGAGCAGTACTTC.